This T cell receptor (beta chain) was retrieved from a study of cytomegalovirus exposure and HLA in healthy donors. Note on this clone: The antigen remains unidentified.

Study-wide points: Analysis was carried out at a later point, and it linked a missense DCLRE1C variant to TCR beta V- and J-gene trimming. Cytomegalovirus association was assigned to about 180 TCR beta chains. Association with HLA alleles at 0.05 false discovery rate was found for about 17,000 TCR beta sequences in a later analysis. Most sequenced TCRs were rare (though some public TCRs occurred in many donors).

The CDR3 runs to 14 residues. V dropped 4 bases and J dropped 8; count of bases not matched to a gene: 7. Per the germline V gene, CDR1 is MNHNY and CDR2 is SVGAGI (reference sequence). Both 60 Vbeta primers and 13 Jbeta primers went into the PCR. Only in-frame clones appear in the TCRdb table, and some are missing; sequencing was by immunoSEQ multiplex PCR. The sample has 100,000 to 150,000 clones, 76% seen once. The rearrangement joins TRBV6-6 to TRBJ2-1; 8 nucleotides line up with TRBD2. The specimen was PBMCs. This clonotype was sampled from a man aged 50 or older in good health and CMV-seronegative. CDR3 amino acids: CASSFSGGRDEQFF. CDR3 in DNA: TGTGCCAGCAGTTTCAGCGGGGGCAGGGATGAGCAGTTCTTC.